The clone carrying this T cell receptor (beta chain) was seen a handful of times. No antigen is known for it. These data originate in a study of OX40 agonist ivuxolimab in advanced cancers. Germline loops: CDR1 SEHNR, CDR2 FQNEAQ (reference sequence). CDR3 length: 13 residues. J lost 2 bases, V lost 9 bases, and 5 bases had no gene match. Measured with immunoSEQ multiplex PCR; TCRdb has only the in-frame clones, and not every one. This table holds under 95,000 clones, around nine tenths found once. Findings of the study overall: At 0.1 to 3.0 mg/kg and by week 6, CD4+ and CD8+ T cells in the blood had expanded clonally.

The specimen comprised CD4+ or CD8+ T cells sorted from blood, sampled in a trial of the OX40 agonist ivuxolimab. The clonotype originates from an adult with an advanced solid tumor such as melanoma, head and neck, liver or kidney cancer. This chain uses TRBV7-9 with TRBJ1-1; 8 bases line up with TRBD1. The DNA for the CDR3 is TGTGCCAGTCAGGGGGCGTTCAACACTGAAGCTTTCTTT. It translates to CASQGAFNTEAFF.